The rows below give T cell receptor beta chains drawn from one sample of a study of blood T cell repertoires in COVID-19. TCRdb's copy holds only in-frame clones and misses some; the assay was immunoSEQ multiplex PCR. The table lists roughly 160,000 clones, approximately 82% of them singletons. The material sequenced was peripheral blood. The receptor source for this set is a woman aged 80 or older with active or convalescent COVID-19. Each CDR3 is given with its conserved first and last residue. Fields, in order: J gene, D gene, V gene, clone size, CDR3 protein, CDR3 DNA. A D gene is named only where the DNA matches it firmly. Clone size appears in some rows only: once, few, many, or a class for an expanded clone.

>TRBJ2-5|.|TRBV28|.
CASSSRVGETQYF
TGTGCCAGCAGTTCCAGGGTAGGGGAGACCCAGTACTTC
>TRBJ1-1|TRBD1|TRBV5-1|.
CASSLPGTGGRDTEAFF
TGCGCCAGCAGCTTGCCTGGGACAGGGGGTAGGGACACTGAAGCTTTCTTT
>TRBJ2-2|TRBD2|TRBV5-1|.
CASSPGGGPNTGELFF
TGCGCCAGCAGCCCGGGAGGGGGGCCGAACACCGGGGAGCTGTTTTTT
>TRBJ2-7|.|TRBV9|few
CASSVVSADLDEQYF
TGTGCCAGCAGCGTAGTTTCAGCGGACCTCGACGAGCAGTACTTC
>TRBJ2-7|.|TRBV7-9|.
CASSLGGLEQYF
TGTGCCAGCAGCTTAGGAGGGCTCGAGCAGTACTTC
>TRBJ2-3|TRBD2|TRBV5-4|.
CASGAGLASTDTQYF
TGTGCCAGCGGGGCGGGACTAGCTAGCACAGATACGCAGTATTTT
>TRBJ2-1|TRBD2|TRBV9|few
CASSAGLAGYQTNEQFF
TGTGCCAGCAGCGCCGGACTAGCGGGATATCAAACGAATGAGCAGTTCTTC
>TRBJ1-5|.|TRBV3-1/TRBV3-2|.
CASSQDWGRQPQHF
TGTGCCAGCAGCCAAGATTGGGGGCGACAGCCCCAGCATTTT
>TRBJ2-1|.|TRBV11-2|.
CASSPRRRGDEQFF
TGTGCCAGCAGTCCCCGGCGTAGGGGCGATGAGCAGTTCTTC
>TRBJ2-7|.|TRBV20-1|.
CSASRAVSYEQYF
TGCAGTGCTAGTCGAGCCGTCTCCTACGAGCAGTACTTC
>TRBJ1-2|TRBD1|TRBV6-5|.
CASSFGQAYGYTF
TGTGCCAGCAGTTTCGGACAGGCTTATGGCTACACCTTC
>TRBJ1-2|.|TRBV5-1|.
CASSLGGMTGYTF
TGCGCCAGCAGCTTGGGAGGGATGACAGGCTACACCTTC
>TRBJ2-4|.|TRBV5-1|.
CASNQDGVAKNIQYF
TGCGCCAGCAACCAAGACGGAGTAGCCAAAAACATTCAGTACTTC
>TRBJ1-3|.|TRBV6-5|few
CASSYHKRLYF
TGTGCCAGCAGTTACCACAAGCGTTTATATTTT
>TRBJ1-4|.|TRBV5-1|.
CASSFGGSDEKLFF
TGCGCCAGCAGCTTCGGGGGGTCTGATGAAAAACTGTTTTTT
>TRBJ1-1|.|TRBV10-1|.
CASSVSLNTEAFF
TGCGCCAGCAGTGTGTCCTTAAACACTGAAGCTTTCTTT
>TRBJ2-7|.|TRBV5-1|once
CASSLIAGSTYEQYF
TGCGCCAGCAGCTTAATAGCTGGATCGACCTACGAGCAGTACTTC